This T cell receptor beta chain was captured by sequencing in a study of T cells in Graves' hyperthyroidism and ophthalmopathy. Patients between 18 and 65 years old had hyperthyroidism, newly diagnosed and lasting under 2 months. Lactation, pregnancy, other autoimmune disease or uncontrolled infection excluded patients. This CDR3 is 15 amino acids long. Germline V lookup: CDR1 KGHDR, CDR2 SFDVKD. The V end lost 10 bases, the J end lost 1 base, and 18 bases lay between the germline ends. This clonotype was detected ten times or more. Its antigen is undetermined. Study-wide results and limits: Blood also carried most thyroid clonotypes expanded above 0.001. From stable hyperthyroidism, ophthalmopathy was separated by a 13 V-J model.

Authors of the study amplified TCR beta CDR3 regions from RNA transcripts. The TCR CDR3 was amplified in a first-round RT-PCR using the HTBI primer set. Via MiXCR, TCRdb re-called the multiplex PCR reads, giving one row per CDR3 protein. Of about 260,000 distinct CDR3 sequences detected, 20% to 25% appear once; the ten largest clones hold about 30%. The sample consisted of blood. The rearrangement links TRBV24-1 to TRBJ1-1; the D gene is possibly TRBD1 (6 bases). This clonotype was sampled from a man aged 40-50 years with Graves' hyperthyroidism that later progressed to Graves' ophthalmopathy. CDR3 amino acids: CATSQGGRGNTEAFF. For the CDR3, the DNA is TGTGCCACGAGCCAAGGGGGTCGGGGGAACACTGAAGCTTTCTTT.